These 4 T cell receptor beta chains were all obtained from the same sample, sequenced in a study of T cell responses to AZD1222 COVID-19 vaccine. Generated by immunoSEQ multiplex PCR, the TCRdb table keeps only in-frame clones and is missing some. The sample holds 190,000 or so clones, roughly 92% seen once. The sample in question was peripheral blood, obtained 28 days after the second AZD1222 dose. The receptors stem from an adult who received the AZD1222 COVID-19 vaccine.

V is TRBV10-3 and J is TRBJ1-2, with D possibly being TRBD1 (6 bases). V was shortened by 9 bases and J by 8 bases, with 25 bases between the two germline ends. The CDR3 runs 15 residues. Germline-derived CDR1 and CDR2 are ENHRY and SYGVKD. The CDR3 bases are TGTGCCATAATGGCAGGGGCGGATTCCCCTTGGGGCTACACCTTC. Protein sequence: CAIMAGADSPWGYTF.

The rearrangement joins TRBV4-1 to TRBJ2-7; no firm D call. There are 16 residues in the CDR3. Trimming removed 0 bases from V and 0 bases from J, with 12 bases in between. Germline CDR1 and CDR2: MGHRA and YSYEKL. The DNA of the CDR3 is TGCGCCAGCAGCCAAGAAATTGGCGGAAGCTCCTACGAGCAGTACTTC. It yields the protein CASSQEIGGSSYEQYF.

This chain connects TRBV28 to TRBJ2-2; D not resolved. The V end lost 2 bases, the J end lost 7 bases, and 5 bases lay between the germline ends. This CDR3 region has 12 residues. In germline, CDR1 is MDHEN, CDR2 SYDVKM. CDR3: CASSLNHGELFF. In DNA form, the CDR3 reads TGTGCCAGCAGTTTAAATCACGGGGAGCTGTTTTTT.

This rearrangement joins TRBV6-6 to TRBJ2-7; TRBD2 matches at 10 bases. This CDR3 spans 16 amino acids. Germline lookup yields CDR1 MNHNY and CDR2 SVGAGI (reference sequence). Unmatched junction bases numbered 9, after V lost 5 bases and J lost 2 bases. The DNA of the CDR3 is TGTGCCAGCAGTGGGGGCAGGACTAGCGGCACCTACGAGCAGTACTTC. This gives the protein CASSGGRTSGTYEQYF.